This TCR beta chain was documented in a study of T cell repertoires in cytomegalovirus infection (dated by TCRdb to between 2018 and 2021). The study in broad terms: Because public TCR beta signatures pointed to carriage of CMV infection together with the matching HLA type, the HLA type of each donor mattered for the analysis.

Study-level results and caveats: In both this cohort and an independent roughly 360-donor cohort, the cumulative frequency of public TCR beta family members distinguished carriers of CMV infection plus the relevant HLA type. The ex vivo response was dominated by HLA-C-restricted CMV-specific TCR beta clonotypes, and the single most frequent clonotype in two of eight donors was supplied by these HLA-C-restricted clonotypes.

Between the V and J ends, shortened by 2 bases and 0 bases respectively, the junction contains 13 bases. The germline V gene specifies MNHEY as CDR1 and SVGAGI as CDR2. From its cysteine to its phenylalanine, the CDR3 spans 16 amino acids. Only the CDR3 DNA is retained, 48 bases long and in frame from the first base. Sequenced using an Illumina HiSeq 1500. TCRdb trimmed the raw reads at Q25, called clones with MiXCR and kept productive beta chains. Every entry covers one CDR3 protein and lists the most common genes and DNA from its rows. The sample table records almost 550,000 distinct CDR3 sequences; 15% to 20% of these occur just once. Clones ranked in the top ten supply roughly a quarter of the sample. This clonotype showed up just a few times. Its antigen remains unidentified. Base qualities were left out, and no much larger clone turns up one base away.

The V and J segments used are TRBV6-5 and TRBJ1-1, with no confidently assigned D gene. This TCR was recovered from a human donor in good health (CMV status not recorded). Some clones in this sample may be carry-over from other donors' samples. Sequencing used CD8+ T cells from PBMCs. The nucleotides are TGTGCCAGCAGTTACCTGGGTTTCGGGATGAACACTGAAGCTTTCTTT. The translation is CASSYLGFGMNTEAFF.